This T cell receptor beta chain was recovered during a study of cytomegalovirus exposure and HLA in healthy donors. Study in general: Roughly 85 million unique TCRs from HLA-typed donors made up an early data release.

Whole-study results and caveats: An analysis done earlier found most TCR beta V segments productive about 90% or about 30% of the time. Later on, analysis showed that most CMV-associated TCR beta chains appeared to be HLA-restricted. HLA-A and HLA-B allele assignments for most subjects were reportedly predicted accurately using TCR beta sequences.

V gave up 3 bases and J gave up 3 bases, with 9 bases separating them. CDR1 and CDR2 (germline): MNHEY, SMNVEV (reference sequence). This CDR3 region has 14 residues. Both 60 Vbeta primers and 13 Jbeta primers went into the PCR. Assay: immunoSEQ multiplex PCR; the TCRdb copy retains only in-frame clones and omits some. The repertoire consists of around 63,000 clones, with 65% to 85% occurring once and the leading ten covering 2.5% to 3.5%. This clone was counted a single time. Antigen unknown. This sequence was found in a woman between 25 and 40 years old in good health and CMV-seronegative. The rearrangement uses TRBV27 and TRBJ1-3; D call uncertain. The specimen sequenced was PBMCs. This CDR3 reads CASSLRFGGNTIYF. CDR3 in DNA: TGTGCCAGCAGTTTGCGGTTCGGTGGAAACACCATATATTTT.